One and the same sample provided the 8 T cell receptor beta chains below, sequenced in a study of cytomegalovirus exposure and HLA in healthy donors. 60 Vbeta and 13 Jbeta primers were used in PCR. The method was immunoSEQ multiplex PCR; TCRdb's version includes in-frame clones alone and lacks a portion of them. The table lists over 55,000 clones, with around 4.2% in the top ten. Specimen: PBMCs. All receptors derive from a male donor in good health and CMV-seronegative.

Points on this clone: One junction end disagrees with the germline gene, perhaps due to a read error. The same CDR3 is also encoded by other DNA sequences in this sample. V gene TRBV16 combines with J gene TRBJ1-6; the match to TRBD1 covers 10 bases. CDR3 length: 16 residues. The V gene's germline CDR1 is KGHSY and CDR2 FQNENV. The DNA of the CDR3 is TGTGCCAGCAGCCACCTCGCGCCGGGACAGGGGTCACCCCTACACTTT. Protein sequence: CASSHLAPGQGSPLHF.

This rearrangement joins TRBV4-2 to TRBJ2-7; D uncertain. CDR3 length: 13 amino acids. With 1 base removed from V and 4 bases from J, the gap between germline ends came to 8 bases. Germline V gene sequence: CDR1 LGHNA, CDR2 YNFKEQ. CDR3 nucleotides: TGTGCCAGCAGCCAAGCGCCAGTTTACGAGCAGTACTTC. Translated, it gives CASSQAPVYEQYF.

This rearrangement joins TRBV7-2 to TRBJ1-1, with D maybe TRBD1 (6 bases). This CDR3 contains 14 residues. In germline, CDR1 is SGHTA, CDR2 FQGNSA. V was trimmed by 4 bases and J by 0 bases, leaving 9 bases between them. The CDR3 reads CASSSGQLNTEAFF. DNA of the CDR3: TGTGCCAGCAGCTCAGGACAGTTGAACACTGAAGCTTTCTTT.

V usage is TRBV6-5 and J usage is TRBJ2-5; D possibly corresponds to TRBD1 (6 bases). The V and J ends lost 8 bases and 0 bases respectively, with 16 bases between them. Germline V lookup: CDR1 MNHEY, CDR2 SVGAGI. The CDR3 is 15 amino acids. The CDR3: CASRSSGQHQETQYF. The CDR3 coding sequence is TGTGCCAGCCGCTCCTCCGGACAGCACCAAGAGACCCAGTACTTC.

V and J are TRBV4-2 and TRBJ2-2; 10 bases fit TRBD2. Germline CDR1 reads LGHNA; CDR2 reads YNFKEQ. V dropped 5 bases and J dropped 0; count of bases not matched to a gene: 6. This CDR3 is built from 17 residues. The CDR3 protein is CASSYGLAVTNTGELFF. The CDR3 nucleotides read TGTGCCAGCAGCTATGGACTAGCGGTGACGAACACCGGGGAGCTGTTTTTT.

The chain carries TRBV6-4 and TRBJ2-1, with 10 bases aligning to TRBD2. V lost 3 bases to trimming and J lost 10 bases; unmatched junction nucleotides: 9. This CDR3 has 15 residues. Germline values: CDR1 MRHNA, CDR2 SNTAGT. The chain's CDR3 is CASSESSGGEYEQFF. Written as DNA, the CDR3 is TGTGCCAGCAGTGAGTCCAGCGGGGGGGAATACGAGCAGTTCTTC.

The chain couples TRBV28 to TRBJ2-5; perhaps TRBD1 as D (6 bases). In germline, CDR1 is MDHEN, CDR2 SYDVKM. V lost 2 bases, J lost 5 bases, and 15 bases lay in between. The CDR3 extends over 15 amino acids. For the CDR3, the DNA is TGTGCCAGCAGTTTAGGTGGGCAGGGGCCGGAGACCCAGTACTTC. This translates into CASSLGGQGPETQYF.

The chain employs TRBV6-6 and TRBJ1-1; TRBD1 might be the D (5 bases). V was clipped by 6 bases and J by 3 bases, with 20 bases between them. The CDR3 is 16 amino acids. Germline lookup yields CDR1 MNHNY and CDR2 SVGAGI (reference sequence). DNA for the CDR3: TGTGCCAGCAGCCAGGGACTGGAAAGGGTGGACACTGAAGCTTTCTTT. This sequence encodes CASSQGLERVDTEAFF.